Following are 20 T cell receptor beta chains from one sample sequenced in a study of blood T cells in healthy people across ages. Then a second PCR, running about 7 to 11 cycles, was carried out with a sample-barcoded 5' primer and a J-beta primer mix. From the 5' RACE reads, TCRdb called clonotypes with MiXCR, one entry per CDR3 protein. The table has around 620,000 distinct CDR3 sequences, about 25% seen once. The sample was blood. Source of these receptors: a woman in her seventies in good health.

The J gene is TRBJ2-5, the V gene TRBV7-3; 9 bases align to TRBD2. The V and J ends lost 3 bases and 1 base, in that order; junction bases with no gene match: 12. The germline CDR1 and CDR2 sequences are SGHTA and FQGTGA. The CDR3 consists of 18 residues. For the CDR3, the DNA is TGTGCCAGCAGCTTTACTCAACGAGCGGGGGGCCTCCAAGAGACCCAGTACTTC. Protein: CASSFTQRAGGLQETQYF.

The rearrangement links TRBV4-2 to TRBJ2-1; TRBD2 matches at 11 bases. This CDR3 has 19 residues. Germline values: CDR1 LGHNA, CDR2 YNFKEQ. V was clipped by 1 base and J by 6 bases; unmatched bases: 14. CDR3 nucleotide sequence: TGTGCCAGCAGCCAAGCTTTAACGCGTACTAGCGGGGGCGGCAATGAGCAGTTCTTC. This gives the protein CASSQALTRTSGGGNEQFF.

Remarks on this clonotype: The junction departs from the called germline gene at one end, perhaps through a read error. This chain uses TRBV10-3 with TRBJ2-2, with D uncertain. This CDR3 contains 15 residues. Germline CDR1 is ENHRY and CDR2 is SYGVKD. CDR3 coding DNA: TGTGCTATCAGTTCTGGCGGCTCCAACACCGGGGAGCTGTTTTTT. It yields the protein CAISSGGSNTGELFF.

This clonotype has more than one count but fewer than ten. CDR3 sequence: CASSVSRELIVYEQYF. CDR3 DNA sequence: TGTGCCAGCAGCGTCAGCCGGGAACTTATCGTCTACGAGCAGTACTTC. The chain uses TRBV7-2 and TRBJ2-7; TRBD2 might be the D (5 bases). This CDR3 spans 16 amino acids. CDR1 is SGHTA and CDR2 is FQGNSA in the germline V gene. Trimming pared 5 bases from V and 3 bases from J, leaving 20 bases between.

This clonotype has only a few counts. The rearrangement joins TRBV9 to TRBJ1-2; the D is unclear. This CDR3 spans 12 amino acids. Trimming stripped 0 bases from V and 8 bases from J, with 8 bases between. CDR1 is SGDLS and CDR2 is YYNGEE in the germline V gene. The DNA of the CDR3 is TGTGCCAGCAGCGTAGGGGCGATGGGCTACACCTTC. Translation gives CASSVGAMGYTF.

This clonotype has only a few counts. The V and J genes are TRBV7-2 and TRBJ2-7, with a weak D call TRBD2 (6 bases). This CDR3 contains 15 residues. V dropped 5 bases and J dropped 0 bases, with 14 bases sitting between them. CDR1 and CDR2 from the germline V gene are SGHTA and FQGNSA. The CDR3 is CASSPLARSSYEQYF. CDR3 in DNA: TGTGCCAGCAGCCCTCTAGCGCGCAGCTCCTACGAGCAGTACTTC. Together with reference TRBV7-2 and TRBJ2-7, the CDR3 gives the full variable domain: GAGVSQSPSNKVTEKGKDVELRCDPISGHTALYWYRQSLGQGLEFLIYFQGNSAPDKSGLPSDRFSAERTGGSVSTLTIQRTQQEDSAVYLCASSPLARSSYEQYFGPGTRLTVT.

This clonotype was picked up a small number of times. The chain joins TRBV5-1 to TRBJ2-7; D is possibly TRBD2 (7 bases). Between the trimmed V and J ends, which lost 7 bases and 2 bases, there was a span of 16 bases. The CDR3 consists of 14 residues. Per germline, CDR1 SGHRS and CDR2 YFSETQ. DNA for the CDR3: TGCGCCAGCGGAAGGGGAGGGGGAGCCTACGAGCAGTACTTC. Its protein product is CASGRGGGAYEQYF.

The chain combines TRBV5-1 with TRBJ2-1; 16 bases map to TRBD2. Germline values: CDR1 SGHRS, CDR2 YFSETQ. This CDR3 region has 16 residues. The V gene end was trimmed by 4 bases and the J gene end by 8 bases; junction bases not matched to a gene: 6. This CDR3 is CASSAGTSGGAHEQFF. The DNA of the CDR3 is TGCGCCAGCAGCGCTGGGACTAGCGGGGGGGCTCATGAGCAGTTCTTC.

This clonotype has ten or more counts. V gene TRBV4-2 combines with J gene TRBJ2-1, with 7 bases matching TRBD1. Germline V gives CDR1 LGHNA, CDR2 YNFKEQ. V trimming: 3 bases; J trimming: 4 bases; junction bases outside the gene matches: 9. CDR3 size: 16 residues. CDR3 coding DNA: TGTGCCAGCAGCCAGGGCTCCAGGGGGATATACAATGAGCAGTTCTTC. Translating gives CASSQGSRGIYNEQFF.

The rearrangement links TRBV7-6 to TRBJ2-1; TRBD1 matches 7 bases. The assigned J gene may be wrong: the sequence end matches TRBJ2-7 better. The V gene's germline CDR1 is SGHVS and CDR2 FNYEAQ. CDR3 length: 15 amino acids. This CDR3 reads CASSLALTGSYEQYF. CDR3 nucleotides: TGTGCCAGCAGCTTAGCCCTGACAGGGTCCTACGAGCAGTACTTC.

This chain connects TRBV4-3 to TRBJ1-3, with 7 bases fitting TRBD1. V trimming: 2 bases; J trimming: 2 bases; junction bases outside the gene matches: 6. Germline loops: CDR1 LGHNA, CDR2 YSLEER. This CDR3 is built from 16 residues. Written as DNA, the CDR3 is TGCGCCAGCAGCCAATATCCAGGGACAGCTGGAAACACCATATATTTT. This encodes CASSQYPGTAGNTIYF.

V and J are TRBV12-3 or TRBV12-4 and TRBJ2-3; TRBD2 agrees at 9 bases. Trimming cost V 4 bases and J 4 bases; bases outside gene matches: 12. The CDR3 contains 17 residues. The CDR3 DNA is TGTGCCAGCAGTTCGGGACTAGCCGGGGGGAGCGCAGATACGCAGTATTTT. Translation: CASSSGLAGGSADTQYF.

Remarks on this clonotype: At one end, the junction sequence differs from germline, possibly due to a read error. This sequence joins TRBV20-1 and TRBJ2-7; D remains ambiguous. Germline CDR1 reads DFQATT; CDR2 reads SNEGSKA (reference sequence). This CDR3 spans 14 amino acids. The CDR3 is CSAEGIGRTYERYF. In nucleotides, the CDR3 is TGCAGTGCCGAAGGCATTGGCAGGACCTACGAGCGGTACTTC.

This clonotype was observed a few times. An end of the junction does not agree with germline; a read error may underlie this. This rearrangement joins TRBV6-6 to TRBJ2-7; TRBD2 agrees at 7 bases. This CDR3 has 13 amino acids. Germline lookup yields CDR1 MNHNY and CDR2 SVGAGI (reference sequence). CDR3 bases: TGTGCCAGCAGCAAAGGACGGGACTACGGGCAGTACTTC. This translates into CASSKGRDYGQYF.

V gene TRBV20-1 combines with J gene TRBJ1-6; no definite D call. V lost 5 bases and J lost 0, with 11 bases in between. The CDR3 extends over 15 amino acids. CDR1 and CDR2 from the germline V gene are DFQATT and SNEGSKA (reference sequence). CDR3 residues: CSAAGVSSYNSPLHF. The CDR3 DNA sequence: TGCAGTGCTGCTGGGGTTAGCTCCTATAATTCACCCCTCCACTTT.

The chain is built from TRBV5-1 and TRBJ2-7; 9 bases fit TRBD1. The V and J ends lost 0 bases and 3 bases, in that order; junction bases with no gene match: 4. The CDR3 totals 15 residues. Germline V gene data show CDR1 as SGHRS and CDR2 as YFSETQ. The CDR3 sequence is CASSLARDRVYEQYF. In nucleotides, the CDR3 is TGCGCCAGCAGCTTGGCCCGGGACAGGGTCTACGAGCAGTACTTC.

The V and J genes are TRBV12-3 or TRBV12-4 and TRBJ2-5, with D maybe TRBD2 (6 bases). This CDR3 contains 16 residues. Between the trimmed V and J ends, which lost 0 bases and 4 bases, there was a span of 15 bases. The CDR3 DNA sequence: TGTGCCAGCAGTTTAGCGGTGGCGGGGCGGGGAGAGACCCAGTACTTC. Translating it yields CASSLAVAGRGETQYF.

The chain couples TRBV27 to TRBJ2-7, with 7 bases aligning to TRBD1. Germline trimming cut 11 bases from V and 2 bases from J; bases unmatched to any gene: 12. The CDR3 runs to 14 residues. CDR1 and CDR2 (germline): MNHEY, SMNVEV (reference sequence). CDR3 loop: CARFTGDQTYEQYF. The CDR3 nucleotides are TGTGCCCGATTTACAGGGGACCAAACCTACGAGCAGTACTTC.

This clonotype came up a few times. V and J are TRBV4-3 and TRBJ2-1, with TRBD1 as a possible D gene (5 bases). This CDR3 comprises 13 residues. The germline CDR1 and CDR2 sequences are LGHNA and YSLEER. V gave up 1 base and J gave up 8 bases, with 9 bases separating them. The CDR3 is CASSQATAYEQFF. CDR3 bases: TGCGCCAGCAGCCAAGCGACAGCATATGAGCAGTTCTTC.

A few counts support this clonotype. A much larger clonotype is one base distant, so this may be a read error. The chain carries TRBV25-1 and TRBJ2-5; tentative D call: TRBD1 (7 bases). Germline V gene lookup returns CDR1 MGHDK and CDR2 SYGVNS. The CDR3 is 14 residues long. The CDR3 coding sequence is TGTGCCAGCACCCCAGGGGGGAGCTCCTACGAGCAGTGCTTC. The encoded protein is CASTPGGSSYEQCF.